This section outlines one T cell receptor (beta chain) sequence together with its context. Sequenced by immunoSEQ multiplex PCR; TCRdb stores in-frame clones only, minus some. The data contain nearly 350,000 clones, around 82% of them singletons. Trimming stripped 2 bases from V and 9 bases from J, with 11 bases between. CDR1 and CDR2 from the germline V gene are MNHEY and SVGEGT. CDR3 length: 13 amino acids. The sample originates from a study of blood T cell repertoires in COVID-19. The clonotype comes from a man aged 30-40 years with active or convalescent COVID-19. The chain uses TRBV6-2 or TRBV6-3 and TRBJ2-1; perhaps TRBD1 as D (6 bases). Sequencing was carried out using peripheral blood. The CDR3 loop reads CASSYLDRREQFF. In DNA form, the CDR3 reads TGTGCCAGCAGTTACCTCGACAGGCGTGAGCAGTTCTTC.